This TCR beta chain was recovered during a study of molecular identifiers for immune sequencing clone quantification. Study-level findings and limits: Underestimated sizes of highly expanded clones could result from identical TCR molecules that share a barcode.

The CDR3 contains 16 residues. V lost 3 bases and J 5 bases, leaving 15 bases between the germline ends. Germline assignment: CDR1 SGHDT and CDR2 YYEEEE. Concerning this clonotype: The antigen is unknown.

TCRdb passed the PCR reads through MiXCR, listing each CDR3 protein once. Of around 320,000 distinct CDR3 sequences in the sample, 24% were seen once. Sequenced: naive CD8+ T cells from blood, with Jurkat cell RNA spiked in. Subset here: FACS-sorted CD8+CD4-CCR7+CD45RA+ naive T cells. This sequence was found in a human donor in good health. Some libraries in this study had Jurkat cell RNA spiked in. This rearrangement joins TRBV5-6 to TRBJ1-6; maybe TRBD1 (5 bases). This chain's CDR3 is CASSYFTAGNNSPLHF. The CDR3 coding sequence is TGTGCCAGCAGCTACTTCACCGCAGGGAATAATTCACCCCTCCACTTT. The complete variable domain, with remaining parts taken from reference TRBV5-6 and TRBJ1-6, reads DAGVTQSPTHLIKTRGQQVTLRCSPKSGHDTVSWYQQALGQGPQFIFQYYEEEERQRGNFPDRFSGHQFPNYSSELNVNALLLGDSALYLCASSYFTAGNNSPLHFGNGTRLTVT.